This T cell receptor (beta chain) was recorded in a study of blood T cell repertoires in COVID-19. Study as a whole: Researchers got acute and convalescent COVID-19 samples from the United States, Italy and Spain.

Trimming removed 3 bases at V and 4 bases at J, with 9 bases between. Per the germline V gene, CDR1 is SQVTM and CDR2 is ANQGSEA. The CDR3 loop spans 12 amino acids. As concerns this clone: This CDR3 is also generated by other DNA sequences in the sample.

In the authors' workflow: Estimated nucleated cell counts came from reference gene primer amplification. Profiled with immunoSEQ multiplex PCR; TCRdb holds only in-frame clones, not every one. Clonal size and the V and J genes are those of that table, whereas D and trimming came from the DNA. The sample contains roughly 140,000 clones, more than 65% of which appear only once. The sample comprised peripheral blood. The TCR originated in a man in his sixties with active or convalescent COVID-19. V gene TRBV29-1 combines with J gene TRBJ1-2; D perhaps matches TRBD1 (5 bases). The CDR3 reads CSVEAGPYGYTF. The DNA for the CDR3 is TGCAGCGTTGAGGCAGGGCCCTATGGCTACACCTTC.